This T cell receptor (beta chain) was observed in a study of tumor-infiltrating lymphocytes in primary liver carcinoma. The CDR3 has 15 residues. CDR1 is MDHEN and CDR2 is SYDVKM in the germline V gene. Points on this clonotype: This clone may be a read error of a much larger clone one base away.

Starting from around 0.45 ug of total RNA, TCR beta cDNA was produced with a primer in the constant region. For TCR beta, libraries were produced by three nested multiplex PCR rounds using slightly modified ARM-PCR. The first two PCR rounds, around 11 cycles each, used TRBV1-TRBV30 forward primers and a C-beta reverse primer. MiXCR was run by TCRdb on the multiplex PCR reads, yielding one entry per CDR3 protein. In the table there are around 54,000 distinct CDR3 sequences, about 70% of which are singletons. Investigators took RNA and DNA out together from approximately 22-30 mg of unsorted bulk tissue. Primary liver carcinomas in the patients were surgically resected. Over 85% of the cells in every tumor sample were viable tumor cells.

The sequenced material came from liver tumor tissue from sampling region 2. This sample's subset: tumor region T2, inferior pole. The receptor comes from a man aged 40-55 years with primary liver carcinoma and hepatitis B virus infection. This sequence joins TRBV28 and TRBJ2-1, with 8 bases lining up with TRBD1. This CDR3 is CASNPGQAFYNELFF. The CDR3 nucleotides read TGTGCCAGCAACCCGGGACAGGCCTTCTACAATGAGCTGTTCTTC.